The entry below describes one T cell receptor (beta chain). The antigen is undetermined. This record comes from a study of T cell repertoires in cytomegalovirus infection. TCRdb reprocessed the reads with MiXCR, giving one entry per CDR3 protein. The sample lists tens of thousands of distinct CDR3 sequences, roughly 20% occurring once. Specimen: PBMCs, sequenced either directly or after in vitro stimulation (not recorded which). The receptor comes from a human donor in good health (CMV status not recorded). Some clones in this sample may be carry-over from other donors' samples.

The CDR3 DNA reads as TGCGCCAGCAGCTTCCCAGGGGAAGAGACCCAGTACTTC. As protein: CASSFPGEETQYF. This chain uses TRBV5-1 with TRBJ2-5, with D perhaps matching TRBD1 (6 bases). In germline, CDR1 is SGHRS, CDR2 YFSETQ. This CDR3 comprises 13 residues. Between the trimmed V and J ends, which lost 2 bases and 3 bases, there was a span of 8 bases.